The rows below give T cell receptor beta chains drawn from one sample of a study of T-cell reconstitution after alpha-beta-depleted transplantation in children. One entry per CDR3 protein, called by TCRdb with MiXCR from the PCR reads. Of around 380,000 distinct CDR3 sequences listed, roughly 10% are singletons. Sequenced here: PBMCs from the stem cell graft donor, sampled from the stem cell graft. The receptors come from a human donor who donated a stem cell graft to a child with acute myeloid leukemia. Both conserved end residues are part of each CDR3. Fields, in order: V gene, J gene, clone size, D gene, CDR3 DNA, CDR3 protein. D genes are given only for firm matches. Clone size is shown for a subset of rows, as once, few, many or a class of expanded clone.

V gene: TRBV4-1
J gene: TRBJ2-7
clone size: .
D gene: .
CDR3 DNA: TGCGCCAGCAGCCGTAACCTTGTTGGATCCTCGGGCGAGCAGTACTTC
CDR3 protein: CASSRNLVGSSGEQYF

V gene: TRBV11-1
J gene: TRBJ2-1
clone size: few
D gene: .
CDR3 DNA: TGTGCCAGCAGCTCACAAGCCGAGACAGCCTACAATGAGCAGTTCTTC
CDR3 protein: CASSSQAETAYNEQFF

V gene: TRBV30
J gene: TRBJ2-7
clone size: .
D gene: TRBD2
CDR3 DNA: TGTGCCTGGAGTCTGGGGACTAGCGGGAGCTACGAGCAGTACTTC
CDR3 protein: CAWSLGTSGSYEQYF

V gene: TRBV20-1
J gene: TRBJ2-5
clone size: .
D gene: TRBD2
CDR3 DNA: TGCAGTGCTAGGAAAGCGGGATCCGAGGAGACCCAGTACTTC
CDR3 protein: CSARKAGSEETQYF

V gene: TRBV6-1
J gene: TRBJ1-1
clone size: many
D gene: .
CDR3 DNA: TGTGCCAGCAGTGAAGGGCAGGCCGTTGAAGCTTTCTTT
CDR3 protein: CASSEGQAVEAFF

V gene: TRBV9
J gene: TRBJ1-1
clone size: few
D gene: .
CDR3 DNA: TGTGCCAGCAGCGGCCCCGGGGGGGGCGTCACTGAAGCTTTCTTT
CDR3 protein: CASSGPGGGVTEAFF

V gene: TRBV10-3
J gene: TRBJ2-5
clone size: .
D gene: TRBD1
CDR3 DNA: TGTGCCATCAGTCCACAGGGGGAAGAGACCCAGTACTTC
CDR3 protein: CAISPQGEETQYF

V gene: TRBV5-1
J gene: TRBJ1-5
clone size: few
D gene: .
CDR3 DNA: TGCGCCAGCAGCTTGGGGACAGACCAAGGGAATCAGCCCCAGCATTTT
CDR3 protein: CASSLGTDQGNQPQHF

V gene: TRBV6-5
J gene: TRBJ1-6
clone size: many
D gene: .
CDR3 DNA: TGTGCCAGCAGTTACGCCGGACAGCAAAATTCACCCCTCCACTTT
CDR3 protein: CASSYAGQQNSPLHF

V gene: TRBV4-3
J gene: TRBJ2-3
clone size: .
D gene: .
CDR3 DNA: TGCGCCAGCAGCCAAGATCTGGGGCCGATGGATACGCAGTATTTT
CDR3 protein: CASSQDLGPMDTQYF

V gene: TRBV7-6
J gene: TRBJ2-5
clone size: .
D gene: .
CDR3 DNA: TGTGCCAGCAGCCCCCTCGTACAAGAGACCCAGTACTTC
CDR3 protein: CASSPLVQETQYF

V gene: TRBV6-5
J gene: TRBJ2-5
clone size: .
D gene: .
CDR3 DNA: TGTGCCAGCAGCTACAGGGAATCACAAGAGACCCAGTACTTC
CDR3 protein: CASSYRESQETQYF

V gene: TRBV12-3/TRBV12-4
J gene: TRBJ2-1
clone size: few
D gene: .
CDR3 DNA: TGTGCCAGCAGTTTACGAGTGCAGTTCTTC
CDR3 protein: CASSLRVQFF

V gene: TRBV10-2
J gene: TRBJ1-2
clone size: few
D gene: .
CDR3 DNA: TGCGCCAGCCTCGATGAAGGGTTATCTGCTAACTATGGCTACACCTTC
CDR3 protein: CASLDEGLSANYGYTF

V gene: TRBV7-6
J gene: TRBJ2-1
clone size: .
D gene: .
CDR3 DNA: TGTGCCAGCAGCTTAGTTATGGCAGGTGGGAACAATGAGCATTTCTTC
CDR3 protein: CASSLVMAGGNNEHFF

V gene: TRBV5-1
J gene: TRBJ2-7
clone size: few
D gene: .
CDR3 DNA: TGCGCCAGCAGCATAGGACTACCCCACGCCGAGCAGTACTTC
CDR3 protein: CASSIGLPHAEQYF

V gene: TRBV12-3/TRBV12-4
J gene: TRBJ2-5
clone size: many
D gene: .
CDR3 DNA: TGTGCCAGCAGTTTACAGGGTCTGGAGACCCAGTACTTC
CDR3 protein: CASSLQGLETQYF

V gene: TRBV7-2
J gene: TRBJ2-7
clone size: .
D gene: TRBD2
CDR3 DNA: TGTGCCAGCAGCTTAGTGACTAGCGGGAAGCCCTACGAGCAGTACTTC
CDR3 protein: CASSLVTSGKPYEQYF

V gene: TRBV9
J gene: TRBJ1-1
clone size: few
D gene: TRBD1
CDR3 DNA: TGTGCCAGCAGCGGGGGGACAGGGGTGAACACTGAAGCTTTCTTT
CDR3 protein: CASSGGTGVNTEAFF

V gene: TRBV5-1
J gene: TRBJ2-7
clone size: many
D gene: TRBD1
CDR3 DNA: TGCGCCAGCAGACGCCAGACAGGGAACTACGAGCAGTACTTC
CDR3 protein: CASRRQTGNYEQYF

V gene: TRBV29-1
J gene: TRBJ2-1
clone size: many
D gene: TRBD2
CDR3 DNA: TGCAGCGCGCCAAGAGGGCCGCGCCATTCGGGGGGCAATGAGCAGTTCTTC
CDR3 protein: CSAPRGPRHSGGNEQFF

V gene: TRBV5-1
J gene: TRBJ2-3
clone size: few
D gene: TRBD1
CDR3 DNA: TGCGCCAGCAGCTTCTCGGACAGGGGCACAGATACGCAGTATTTT
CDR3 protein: CASSFSDRGTDTQYF

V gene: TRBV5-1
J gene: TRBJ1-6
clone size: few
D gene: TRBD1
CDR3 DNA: TGCGCCAGCAGCCCAGGGGGGGGGCTAGATTCACCCCTCCACTTT
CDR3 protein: CASSPGGGLDSPLHF

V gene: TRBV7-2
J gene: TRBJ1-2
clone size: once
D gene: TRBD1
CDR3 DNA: TGTGCCAGCAGCCTCGGGACAGAGGGTGGCTACACCTTC
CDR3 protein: CASSLGTEGGYTF

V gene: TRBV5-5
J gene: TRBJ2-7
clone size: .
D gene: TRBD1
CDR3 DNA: TGTGCCAGCAGCATGGGATTTCAGGGGGCGCCTCCTCCCATAGCCTACGAGCAGTACTTC
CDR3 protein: CASSMGFQGAPPPIAYEQYF

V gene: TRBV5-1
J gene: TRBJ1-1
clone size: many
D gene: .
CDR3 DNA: TGCGCCAGCAGCTTGGCCAGGGGCCGGGGCACTGAAGCTTTCTTT
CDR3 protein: CASSLARGRGTEAFF

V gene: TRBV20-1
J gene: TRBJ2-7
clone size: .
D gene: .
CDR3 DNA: TGCAGTGCTAGTTGGGCGGGGACCTACGAGCAGTACTTC
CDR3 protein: CSASWAGTYEQYF

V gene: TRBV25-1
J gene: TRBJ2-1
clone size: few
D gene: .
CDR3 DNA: TGTGCCAGCAGTGACGGAGCGGACAGCTCCTACAATGAGCAGTTCTTC
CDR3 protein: CASSDGADSSYNEQFF

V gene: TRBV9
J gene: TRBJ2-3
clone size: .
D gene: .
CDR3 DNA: TGTGCCAGCAGCGCTCCCACAGATACGCAGTATTTT
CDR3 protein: CASSAPTDTQYF

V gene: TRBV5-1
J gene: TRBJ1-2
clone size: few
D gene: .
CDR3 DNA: TGCGCCAGCAGCTTAATCGGGCAGAACAACTATGGCTACACCTTC
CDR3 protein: CASSLIGQNNYGYTF

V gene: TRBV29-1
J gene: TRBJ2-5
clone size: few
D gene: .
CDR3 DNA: TGCAGCGGGTTTCGGTCCCAAGAGACCCAGTACTTC
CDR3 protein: CSGFRSQETQYF

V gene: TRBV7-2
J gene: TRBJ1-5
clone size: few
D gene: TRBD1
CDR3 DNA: TGTGCCAGCACCCATGGGACAGGGACTAATCAGCCCCAGCATTTT
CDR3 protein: CASTHGTGTNQPQHF

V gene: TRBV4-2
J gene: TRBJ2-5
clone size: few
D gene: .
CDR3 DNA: TGTGCCAGCAGCCAAGGGCTAGCCCAAGGGACCCAGTACTTC
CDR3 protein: CASSQGLAQGTQYF

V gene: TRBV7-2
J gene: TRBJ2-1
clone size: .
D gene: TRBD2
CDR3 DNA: TGTGCCAGCAGGGCCCTAGCGGACAATGAGCAGTTCTTC
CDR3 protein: CASRALADNEQFF

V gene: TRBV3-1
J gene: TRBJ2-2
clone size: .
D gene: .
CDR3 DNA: TGTGCCAGCAGCCTGGAGGGGCGAGGGACCGGGGAGCTGTTTTTT
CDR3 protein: CASSLEGRGTGELFF

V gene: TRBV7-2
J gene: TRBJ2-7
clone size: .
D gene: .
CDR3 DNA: TGTGCCAGCAGCTTCTCCCTTGACGAGCAGTACTTC
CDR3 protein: CASSFSLDEQYF

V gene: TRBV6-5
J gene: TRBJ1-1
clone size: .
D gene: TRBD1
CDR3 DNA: TGTGCCAGCAGTTACGGGACAGGAGTTTTTATGAACACTGAAGCTTTCTTT
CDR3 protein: CASSYGTGVFMNTEAFF

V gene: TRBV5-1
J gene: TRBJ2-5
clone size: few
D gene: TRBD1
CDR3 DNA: TGCGCCAGCAGCTTGGGGTCCCGACAGGGGCAAGAGACCCAGTACTTC
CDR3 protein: CASSLGSRQGQETQYF

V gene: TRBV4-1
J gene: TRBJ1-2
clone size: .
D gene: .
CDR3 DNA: TGCGCCAGTTTCTTTTATGGCTACACCTTC
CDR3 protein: CASFFYGYTF

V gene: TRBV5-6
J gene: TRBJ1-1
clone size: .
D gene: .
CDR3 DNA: TGTGCCAGCAGCTCCGTGAACATCTACATGAACACTGAAGCTTTCTTT
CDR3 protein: CASSSVNIYMNTEAFF

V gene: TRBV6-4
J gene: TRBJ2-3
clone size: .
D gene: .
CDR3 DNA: TGTGCCAGCAGTGACTCTTTTAGCGGCACAGATACGCAGTATTTT
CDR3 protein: CASSDSFSGTDTQYF